This T cell receptor beta chain was observed in a study of blood T cell repertoires in COVID-19 (dated by TCRdb to about 2020). Context from the whole study: Collaborator samples came from the United States, Italy and Spain and covered acute and convalescent phases of COVID-19. Where HLA class I and class II types were available, the types were taken from metadata supplied by the sample provider, not from assay-based typing. The samples were drawn from the first 160 participants of the ongoing ImmuneRACE study and from 950 to 1,500 subjects provided by 6 global collaborators. Sample metadata almost always included a de-identified subject ID, COVID-19 status, age in years and sex. A freely available public database, intended as a resource for researchers studying the immune response to SARS-CoV-2, is where the repertoires were released. The material from the prospective study consisted of cDNA or gDNA derived from T cells, B-cell-depleted T cells, or PBMCs. The dataset comprised deeply sampled blood TCRbeta repertoires from subjects exposed to, actively infected with, or recovered from COVID-19.

What the authors observed across the whole study: The amount of clinical and demographic metadata varied by source and participant and was provided uncurated.

The germline V gene supplies CDR1 MNHEY and CDR2 SVGAGI. For this chain, trimming is 4 bases at the V end and 1 base at the J end, and the number of junction bases without a gene match is 3. The CDR3 covers 14 residues, taking in both the cysteine and the phenylalanine. The CDR3 DNA has 42 bases and is translated from base 1. Each collaborating institution followed its own protocols to collect whole blood in K2EDTA tubes. For TCRbeta analysis, collaborator samples were shipped as frozen whole blood, as isolated PBMCs, or as DNA extracted from either sample type. TCRbeta CDR3 regions were amplified from genomic DNA using the immunoSEQ Assay, a bias-controlled multiplex PCR. The authors' pipeline ran thus. The number of nucleated cells in each sample was estimated from the amplification of reference gene primers within the assay. To quantify the absolute abundance of each unique TCRbeta CDR3 rearrangement, sequence reads were collapsed and filtered. For each sample, productive Simpson clonality was calculated by taking the square root of Simpson's diversity index across productive rearrangements. TCRdb provides this immuneACCESS table in a form limited to in-frame rearrangements. Some clones are lacking; in checked studies, under half of them reflect an unresolved V gene, and why the rest are absent is not known. The V and J calls and clone size were taken over from that table, and D and trimming were inferred from the DNA. The sample data list about 90,000 clones, and 81% of these were observed just once. The top ten clonotypes cover 25% of the sample.

Comment on this clone: The antigen it binds to is not known. Base-call qualities are not available, and no considerably larger clone is one nucleotide away.

The sequenced sample was peripheral blood. Rearrangement joined TRBV6-5 to TRBJ2-7; TRBD1 fits 8 bases in the junction. The clonotype was recovered from a man aged 80 or over with active or convalescent COVID-19. The sequence in DNA is TGTGCCAGCAGTTCCCGGACAGGGTCCTACGAGCAGTACTTC. This codes for CASSSRTGSYEQYF.